One and the same sample provided the 5 T cell receptor beta chains below, sequenced in a study of blood T cell repertoires in COVID-19. The method was immunoSEQ multiplex PCR; TCRdb's version includes in-frame clones alone and lacks a portion of them. The sample shows almost 300,000 clones, around 90% of them seen only once. Specimen: peripheral blood. The receptors derive from a man between 65 and 85 years old with acute or convalescent COVID-19.

J is TRBJ1-4 and V is TRBV4-3; D remains unclear. The CDR3 contains 15 residues. From germline, CDR1 is LGHNA and CDR2 YSLEER. Trimming stripped 0 bases from V and 1 base from J, with 6 bases between. This CDR3 reads CASSQDSRTNEKLFF. CDR3 in DNA: TGCGCCAGCAGCCAAGATTCGAGAACTAATGAAAAACTGTTTTTT.

A single count supports this clone. The DNA for the CDR3 is TGTGCCTGGAGTGTATCAGGGGTTGAAAAACTGTTTTTT. Translated, it gives CAWSVSGVEKLFF. This chain links TRBV30 with TRBJ1-4, with D maybe TRBD1 (6 bases). The V gene lost 0 bases and the J gene lost 7 bases, with 9 bases spanning the gap. The CDR3 spans 13 residues. Germline assignment: CDR1 GTSNPN and CDR2 SVGIG (reference sequence).

This clone occurred once. This same CDR3 is encoded by further DNA sequences in the sample. This chain uses TRBV6-5 with TRBJ1-5, with TRBD1 matching over 8 bases. With V trimmed by 2 bases and J by 0 bases, 0 bases remained unmatched. The germline V gene has CDR1 MNHEY and CDR2 SVGAGI. The CDR3 sequence is 15 residues long. The DNA of the CDR3 is TGTGCCAGCAGTTACGGGACAGGTAGCAATCAGCCCCAGCATTTT. Protein: CASSYGTGSNQPQHF.

In its sample, this clone was seen a few times. For the CDR3, the DNA is TGCGCCAGCAGCCAATTCCAAACCGGGGAGCTGTTTTTT. This codes for CASSQFQTGELFF. V is TRBV4-3 and J is TRBJ2-2; D uncertain. The V end was cut by 2 bases, the J end by 5 bases, with 6 bases between. This CDR3 is built from 13 residues. Germline-derived CDR1 and CDR2 are LGHNA and YSLEER.

The gene calls are TRBV5-5 and TRBJ2-3; TRBD1 matches 12 bases. The junction had 5 bases not matched to a gene; V was cut back by 3 bases and J by 3 bases. Germline V gene lookup returns CDR1 SGHKS and CDR2 YYEKEE (reference sequence). The CDR3 is 16 amino acids. The CDR3 reads CASSSRDRGQTDTQYF. The CDR3 nucleotides read TGTGCCAGCAGCTCCCGGGACAGGGGGCAGACAGATACGCAGTATTTT.